This T cell receptor (beta chain) was captured by sequencing in a study of Tregs in tolerant kidney transplant recipients. Study results and caveats: This study did not directly address biological reproducibility. Activated donor B cell expansion appeared to reveal the most relevant donor-specific TCRbeta repertoire.

Turning to this clone: Its target is unknown.

The CDR3 is 14 amino acids. The germline V gene has CDR1 SGHVS and CDR2 FNYEAQ. V dropped 4 bases and J dropped 2 bases, with 12 bases sitting between them. Libraries were prepared by immunoSEQ multiplex PCR; TCRdb keeps only in-frame clonotypes and omits some of them. This table holds about 120,000 clones, 92% found once. CD4+CD25+CD127- Tregs, CD4+CD25- non-Tregs, CD4 and CD8 cells were sorted. The rearrangement links TRBV7-6 to TRBJ2-7; no definite D call. The source is a human donor in good health. Material: CD4+ T cells from blood. The CDR3 sequence is CASSSRGAPYEQYF. CDR3 in DNA: TGTGCCAGCAGCTCTCGAGGAGCACCCTACGAGCAGTACTTC.